The sequence of this T cell receptor beta chain was determined in a study of cytomegalovirus exposure and HLA in healthy donors. Study details: Earlier, roughly 180 million T cells were analyzed, and about 120 million unique TCR beta sequences were found among them. Findings of the study overall: There were some 150 TCR beta chains listed as cytomegalovirus-associated.

Vbeta (60) and Jbeta (13) primers were used in the PCR. Sequencing used immunoSEQ multiplex PCR; TCRdb keeps in-frame clones, though not all of them. This sample carries 50,000 to 65,000 clones, approximately 75% of them seen once, and the ten largest clones take less than 7%. In the case of this clone: Its antigen remains unknown.

The CDR3 is 15 residues long. Germline V gene sequence: CDR1 SEHNR, CDR2 FQNEAQ (reference sequence). Between the trimmed V and J ends, which lost 4 bases and 0 bases, there was a span of 12 bases. This rearrangement joins TRBV7-9 to TRBJ1-2, with a weak D call TRBD1 (5 bases). Source material: PBMCs. The sequence was collected from a woman in her twenties or thirties in good health and CMV-seronegative. CDR3 sequence (DNA): TGTGCCAGCAGCTATTGGACATCCGCTAACTATGGCTACACCTTC. This codes for CASSYWTSANYGYTF.